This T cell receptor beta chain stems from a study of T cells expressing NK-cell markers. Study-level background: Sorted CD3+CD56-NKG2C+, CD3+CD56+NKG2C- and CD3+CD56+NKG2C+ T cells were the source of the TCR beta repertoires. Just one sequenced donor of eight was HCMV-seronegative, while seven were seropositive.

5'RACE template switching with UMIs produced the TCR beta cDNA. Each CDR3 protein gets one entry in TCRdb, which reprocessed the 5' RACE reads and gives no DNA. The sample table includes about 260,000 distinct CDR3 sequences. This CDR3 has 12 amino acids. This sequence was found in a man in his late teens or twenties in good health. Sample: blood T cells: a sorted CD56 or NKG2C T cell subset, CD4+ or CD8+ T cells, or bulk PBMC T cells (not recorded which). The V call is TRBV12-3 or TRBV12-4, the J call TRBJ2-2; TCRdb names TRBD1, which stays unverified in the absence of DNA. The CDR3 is CAMGVVGGELFF.